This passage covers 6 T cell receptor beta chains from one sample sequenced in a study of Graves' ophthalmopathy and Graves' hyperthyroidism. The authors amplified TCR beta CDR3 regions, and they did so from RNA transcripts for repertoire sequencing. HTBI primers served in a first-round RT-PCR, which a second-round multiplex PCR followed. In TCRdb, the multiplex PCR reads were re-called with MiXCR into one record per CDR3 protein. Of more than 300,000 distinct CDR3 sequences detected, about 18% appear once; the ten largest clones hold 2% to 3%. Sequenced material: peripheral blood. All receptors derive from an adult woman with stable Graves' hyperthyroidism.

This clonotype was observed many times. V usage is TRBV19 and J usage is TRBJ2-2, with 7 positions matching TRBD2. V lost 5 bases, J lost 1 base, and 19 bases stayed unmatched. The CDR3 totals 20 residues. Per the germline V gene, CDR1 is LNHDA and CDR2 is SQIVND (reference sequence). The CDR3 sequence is CASSSLLGASPGGNTGELFF. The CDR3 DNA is TGTGCCAGTAGTTCCCTCCTTGGGGCTAGCCCGGGAGGGAACACCGGGGAGCTGTTTTTT. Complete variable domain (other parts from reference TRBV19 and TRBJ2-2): DGGITQSPKYLFRKEGQNVTLSCEQNLNHDAMYWYRQDPGQGLRLIYYSQIVNDFQKGDIAEGYSVSREKKESFPLTVTSAQKNPTAFYLCASSSLLGASPGGNTGELFFGEGSRLTVL.

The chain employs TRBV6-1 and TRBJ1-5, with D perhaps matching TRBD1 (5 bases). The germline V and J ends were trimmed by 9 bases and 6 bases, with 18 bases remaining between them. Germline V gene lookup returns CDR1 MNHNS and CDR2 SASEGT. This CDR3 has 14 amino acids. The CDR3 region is CASNSGGSIQPQHF. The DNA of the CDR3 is TGTGCCAGTAACAGCGGGGGGAGTATTCAGCCCCAGCATTTT.

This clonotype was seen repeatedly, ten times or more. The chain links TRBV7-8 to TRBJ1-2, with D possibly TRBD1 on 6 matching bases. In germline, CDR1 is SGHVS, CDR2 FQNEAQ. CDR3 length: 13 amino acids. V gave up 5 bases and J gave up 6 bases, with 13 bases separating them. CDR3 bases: TGTGCCAGCAGCCAAGACAGGCTGGATGGCTACACCTTC. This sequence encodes CASSQDRLDGYTF.

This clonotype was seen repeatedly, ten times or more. CDR3 region: CASSLGPGPNTGELFF. The DNA of the CDR3 is TGTGCCAGCAGCTTGGGTCCAGGCCCGAACACCGGGGAGCTGTTTTTT. This chain joins TRBV5-5 and TRBJ2-2; unclear D gene. This CDR3 contains 16 residues. Germline assignment: CDR1 SGHKS and CDR2 YYEKEE (reference sequence). V gave up 0 bases and J gave up 0 bases, with 9 bases separating them.

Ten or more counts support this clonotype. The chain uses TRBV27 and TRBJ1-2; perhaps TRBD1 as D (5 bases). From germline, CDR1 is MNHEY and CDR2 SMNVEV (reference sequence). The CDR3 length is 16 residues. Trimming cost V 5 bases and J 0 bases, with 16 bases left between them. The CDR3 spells CASSTGRDRPNYGYTF. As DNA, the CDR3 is TGTGCCAGCAGTACGGGACGGGACCGCCCTAACTATGGCTACACCTTC.

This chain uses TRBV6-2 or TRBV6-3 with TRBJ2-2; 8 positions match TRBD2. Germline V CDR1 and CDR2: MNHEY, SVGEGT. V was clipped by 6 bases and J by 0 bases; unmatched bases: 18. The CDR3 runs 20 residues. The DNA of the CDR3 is TGTGCCAGCAGAAGCCCAACCGAAAGCCCACTAGCGGCGAACACCGGGGAGCTGTTTTTT. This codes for CASRSPTESPLAANTGELFF.